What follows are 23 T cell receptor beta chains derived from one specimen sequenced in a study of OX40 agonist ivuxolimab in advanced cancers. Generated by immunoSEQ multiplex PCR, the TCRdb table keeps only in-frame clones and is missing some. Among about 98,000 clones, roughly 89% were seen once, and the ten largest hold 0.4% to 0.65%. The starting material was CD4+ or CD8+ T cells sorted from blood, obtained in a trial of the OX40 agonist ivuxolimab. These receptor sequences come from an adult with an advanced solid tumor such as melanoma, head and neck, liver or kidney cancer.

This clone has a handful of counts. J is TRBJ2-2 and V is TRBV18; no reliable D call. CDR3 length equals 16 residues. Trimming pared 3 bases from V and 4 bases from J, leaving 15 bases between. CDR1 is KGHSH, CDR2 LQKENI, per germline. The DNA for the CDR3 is TGTGCCAGCTCACCGTGGGTAGGAGAGAGCACCGGGGAGCTGTTTTTT. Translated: CASSPWVGESTGELFF.

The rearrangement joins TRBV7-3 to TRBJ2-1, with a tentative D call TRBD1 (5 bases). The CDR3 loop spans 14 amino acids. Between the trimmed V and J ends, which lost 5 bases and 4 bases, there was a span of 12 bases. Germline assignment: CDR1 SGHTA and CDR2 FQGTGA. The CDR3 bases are TGTGCCAGCAGCCGCAGTGGGGCTTACAATGAGCAGTTCTTC. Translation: CASSRSGAYNEQFF.

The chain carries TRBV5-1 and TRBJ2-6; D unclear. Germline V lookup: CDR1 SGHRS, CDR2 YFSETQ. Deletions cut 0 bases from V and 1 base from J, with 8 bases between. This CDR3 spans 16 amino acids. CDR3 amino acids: CASSLGWVSGANVLTF. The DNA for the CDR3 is TGCGCCAGCAGCTTGGGTTGGGTTTCTGGGGCCAACGTCCTGACTTTC.

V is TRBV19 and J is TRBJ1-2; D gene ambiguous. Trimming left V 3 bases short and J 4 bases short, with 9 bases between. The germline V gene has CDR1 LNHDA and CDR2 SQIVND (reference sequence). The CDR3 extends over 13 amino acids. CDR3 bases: TGTGCCAGTAGTATTGAGGCCGTCTATGGCTACACCTTC. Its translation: CASSIEAVYGYTF.

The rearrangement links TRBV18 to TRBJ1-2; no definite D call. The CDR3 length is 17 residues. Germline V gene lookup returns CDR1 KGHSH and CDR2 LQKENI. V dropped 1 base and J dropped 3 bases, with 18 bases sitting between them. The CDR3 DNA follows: TGTGCCAGCTCACCACAATTCCCAAAGAGGGATGACTATGGCTACACCTTC. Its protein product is CASSPQFPKRDDYGYTF. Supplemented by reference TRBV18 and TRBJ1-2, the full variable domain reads NAGVMQNPRHLVRRRGQEARLRCSPMKGHSHVYWYRQLPEEGLKFMVYLQKENIIDESGMPKERFSAEFPKEGPSILRIQQVVRGDSAAYFCASSPQFPKRDDYGYTFGSGTRLTVV.

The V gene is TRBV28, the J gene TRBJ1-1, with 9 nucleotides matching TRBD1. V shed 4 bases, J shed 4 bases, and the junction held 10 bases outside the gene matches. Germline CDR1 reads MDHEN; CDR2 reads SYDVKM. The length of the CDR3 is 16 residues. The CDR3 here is CASSSVGDRASTEAFF. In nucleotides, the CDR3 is TGTGCCAGCAGTTCCGTAGGGGACAGGGCGAGCACTGAAGCTTTCTTT. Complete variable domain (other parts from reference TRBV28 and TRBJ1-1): DVKVTQSSRYLVKRTGEKVFLECVQDMDHENMFWYRQDPGLGLRLIYFSYDVKMKEKGDIPEGYSVSREKKERFSLILESASTNQTSMYLCASSSVGDRASTEAFFGQGTRLTVV.

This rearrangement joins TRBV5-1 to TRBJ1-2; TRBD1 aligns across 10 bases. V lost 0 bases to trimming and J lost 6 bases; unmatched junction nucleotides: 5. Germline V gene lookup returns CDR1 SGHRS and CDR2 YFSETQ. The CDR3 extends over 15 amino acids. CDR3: CASSLGGTGADGYTF. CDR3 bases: TGCGCCAGCAGCTTGGGTGGGACAGGGGCGGATGGCTACACCTTC. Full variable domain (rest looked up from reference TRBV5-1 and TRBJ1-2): KAGVTQTPRYLIKTRGQQVTLSCSPISGHRSVSWYQQTPGQGLQFLFEYFSETQRNKGNFPGRFSGRQFSNSRSEMNVSTLELGDSALYLCASSLGGTGADGYTFGSGTRLTVV.

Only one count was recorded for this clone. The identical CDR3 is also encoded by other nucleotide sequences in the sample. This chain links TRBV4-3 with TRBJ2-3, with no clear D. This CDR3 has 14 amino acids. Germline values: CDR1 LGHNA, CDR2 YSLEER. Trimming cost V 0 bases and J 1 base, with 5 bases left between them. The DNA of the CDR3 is TGCGCCAGCAGCCAAGACATCGGCACAGATACGCAGTATTTT. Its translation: CASSQDIGTDTQYF.

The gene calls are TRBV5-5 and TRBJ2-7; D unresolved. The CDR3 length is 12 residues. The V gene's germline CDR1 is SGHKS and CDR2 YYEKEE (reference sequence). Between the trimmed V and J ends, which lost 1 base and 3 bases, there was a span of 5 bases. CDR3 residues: CASSLRSYEQYF. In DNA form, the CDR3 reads TGTGCCAGCAGCTTGCGCAGCTACGAGCAGTACTTC.

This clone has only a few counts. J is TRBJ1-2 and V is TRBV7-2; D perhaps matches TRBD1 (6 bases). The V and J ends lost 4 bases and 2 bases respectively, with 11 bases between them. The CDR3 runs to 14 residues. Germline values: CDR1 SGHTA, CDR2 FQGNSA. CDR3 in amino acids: CASSWTDSNYGYTF. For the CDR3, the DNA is TGTGCCAGCAGCTGGACAGATTCCAACTATGGCTACACCTTC.

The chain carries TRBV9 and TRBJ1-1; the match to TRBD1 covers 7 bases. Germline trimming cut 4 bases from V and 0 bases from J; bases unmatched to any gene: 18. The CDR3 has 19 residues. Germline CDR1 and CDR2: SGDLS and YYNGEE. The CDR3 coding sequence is TGTGCCAGCAGCCGTACAGGGGTAGGGAAGGCTTTCATGAACACTGAAGCTTTCTTT. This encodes CASSRTGVGKAFMNTEAFF.

CDR3 DNA: TGCATCAACGGGGGGGCGGGTAGTGCCGAGCAGTACTTC. Residues: CINGGAGSAEQYF. The chain employs TRBV29-1 and TRBJ2-7; TRBD2 aligns across 8 bases. The V gene's germline CDR1 is SQVTM and CDR2 ANQGSEA. CDR3 size: 13 residues.

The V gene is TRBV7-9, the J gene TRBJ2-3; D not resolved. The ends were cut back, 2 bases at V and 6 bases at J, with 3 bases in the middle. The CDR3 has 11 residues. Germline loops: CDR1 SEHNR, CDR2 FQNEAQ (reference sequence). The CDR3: CASSLRDTQYF. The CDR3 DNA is TGTGCCAGCAGCTTAAGGGATACGCAGTATTTT.

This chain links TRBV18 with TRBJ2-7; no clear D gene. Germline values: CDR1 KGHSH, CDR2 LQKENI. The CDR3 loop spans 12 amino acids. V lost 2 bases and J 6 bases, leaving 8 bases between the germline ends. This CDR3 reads CASSPTYSEQYF. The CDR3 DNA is TGTGCCAGCTCACCAACATACTCCGAGCAGTACTTC.

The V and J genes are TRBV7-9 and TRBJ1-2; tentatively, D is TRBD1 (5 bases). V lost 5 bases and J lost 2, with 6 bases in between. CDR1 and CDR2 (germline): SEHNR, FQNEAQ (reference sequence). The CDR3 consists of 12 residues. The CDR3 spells CASSRGNYGYTF. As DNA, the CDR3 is TGTGCCAGCAGCCGGGGGAACTATGGCTACACCTTC.

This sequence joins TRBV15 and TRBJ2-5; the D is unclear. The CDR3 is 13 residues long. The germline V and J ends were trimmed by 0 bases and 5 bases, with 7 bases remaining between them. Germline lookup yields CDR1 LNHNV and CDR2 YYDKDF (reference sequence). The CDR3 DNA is TGTGCCACCAGCAGAGATGATGGTGAGACCCAGTACTTC. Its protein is CATSRDDGETQYF.

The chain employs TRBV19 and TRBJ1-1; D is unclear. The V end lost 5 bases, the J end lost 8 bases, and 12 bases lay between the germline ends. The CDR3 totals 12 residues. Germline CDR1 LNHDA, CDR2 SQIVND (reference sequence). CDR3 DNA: TGTGCCAGTAGTGCCCAGTTTTGGGAAGCTTTCTTT. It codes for CASSAQFWEAFF.

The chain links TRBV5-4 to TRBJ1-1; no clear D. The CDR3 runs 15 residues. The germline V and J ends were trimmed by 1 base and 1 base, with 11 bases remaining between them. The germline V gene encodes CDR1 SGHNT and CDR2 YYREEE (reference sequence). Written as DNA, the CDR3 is TGTGCCAGCAGCTTGAAAGGGCTCTCGAACACTGAAGCTTTCTTT. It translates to CASSLKGLSNTEAFF.

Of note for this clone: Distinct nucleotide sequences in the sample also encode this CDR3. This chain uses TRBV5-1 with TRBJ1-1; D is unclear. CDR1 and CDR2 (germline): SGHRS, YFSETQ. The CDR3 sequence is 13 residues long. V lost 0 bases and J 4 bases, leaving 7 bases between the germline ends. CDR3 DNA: TGCGCCAGCAGCTTGGAAGGGCGCACTGAAGCTTTCTTT. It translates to CASSLEGRTEAFF.

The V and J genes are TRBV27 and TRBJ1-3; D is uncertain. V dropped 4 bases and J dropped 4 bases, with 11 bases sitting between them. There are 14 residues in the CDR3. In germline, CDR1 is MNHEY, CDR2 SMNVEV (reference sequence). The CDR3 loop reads CASSSRPTGNTIYF. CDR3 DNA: TGTGCCAGCAGTTCCCGCCCAACAGGAAACACCATATATTTT.

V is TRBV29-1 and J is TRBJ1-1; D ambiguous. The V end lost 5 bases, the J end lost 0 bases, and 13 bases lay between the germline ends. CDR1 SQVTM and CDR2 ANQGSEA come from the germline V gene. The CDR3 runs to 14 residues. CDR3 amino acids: CSVMPGGMNTEAFF. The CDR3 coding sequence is TGCAGCGTTATGCCAGGCGGTATGAACACTGAAGCTTTCTTT.

CDR3 sequence reads: CSSQVEGAVNEQFF. The CDR3 DNA follows: TGCAGCTCCCAAGTGGAGGGGGCTGTTAATGAGCAGTTCTTC. This rearrangement joins TRBV29-1 to TRBJ2-1; D is possibly TRBD1 (7 bases). V was clipped by 8 bases and J by 7 bases, with 21 bases between them. Germline V CDR1 and CDR2: SQVTM, ANQGSEA. This CDR3 region has 14 residues.

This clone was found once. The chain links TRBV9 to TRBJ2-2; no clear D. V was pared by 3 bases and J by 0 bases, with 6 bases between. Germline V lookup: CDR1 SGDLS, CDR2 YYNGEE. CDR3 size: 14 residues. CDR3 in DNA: TGTGCCAGCAGCGGGCAGGCGAACACCGGGGAGCTGTTTTTT. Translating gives CASSGQANTGELFF.